A selection of T cell receptor beta chains follows, all from one sample in a study of CD8 T cells in ankylosing spondylitis. TCRdb processed the 5' RACE reads anew with MiXCR; each CDR3 protein has one entry. The table includes 35,000 to 50,000 distinct CDR3 sequences, approximately 10% detected once. The sample was blood, either unsorted or a sorted T cell fraction (not recorded which). Receptors originate from a male donor with ankylosing spondylitis or in good health (not recorded which). Each CDR3 is given with its conserved first and last residue. D genes are given only for firm matches. Clone size is not always given. Where it is, it says once, few, many or a class for expanded clones.

CSIYGPGEETQYF | TGCAGCATTTATGGGCCAGGGGAGGAGACCCAGTACTTC | TRBJ2-5 | - | TRBV29-1 | -
CSVDGNTEAFF | TGCAGCGTTGACGGTAACACTGAAGCTTTCTTT | TRBJ1-1 | many | TRBV29-1 | -
CASSLREVGSPLHF | TGTGCCAGCAGCTTGAGGGAAGTAGGATCACCCCTCCACTTT | TRBJ1-6 | many | TRBV5-8 | -
CASSLTGFQETQYF | TGCGCCAGCAGCTTGACAGGGTTTCAAGAGACCCAGTACTTC | TRBJ2-5 | many | TRBV5-1 | -
CASSHSTGLDQPQHF | TGTGCCAGCAGTCACTCCACAGGGCTGGATCAGCCCCAGCATTTT | TRBJ1-5 | many | TRBV28 | -
CASSLEEVLYNEQFF | TGTGCCAGCAGCTTAGAGGAGGTACTCTACAATGAGCAGTTCTTC | TRBJ2-1 | many | TRBV7-9 | -
CASSLSGEGAQHF | TGTGCCAGCAGTTTATCGGGAGAGGGGGCCCAGCATTTT | TRBJ1-5 | - | TRBV27 | -
CSAMVPPETQYF | TGCAGTGCTATGGTCCCCCCCGAGACCCAGTACTTC | TRBJ2-5 | many | TRBV20-1 | -
CASMKGTSTDTQYF | TGTGCCAGCATGAAAGGGACTAGCACAGATACGCAGTATTTT | TRBJ2-3 | many | TRBV27 | -
CSAKEYNEQFF | TGCAGTGCCAAGGAGTACAATGAGCAGTTCTTC | TRBJ2-1 | many | TRBV20-1 | -
CASSGDSQETQYF | TGTGCCAGCAGCGGGGACAGCCAAGAGACCCAGTACTTC | TRBJ2-5 | many | TRBV2 | TRBD1
CASTRGGAGELFF | TGTGCCAGCACCAGGGGGGGTGCCGGGGAGCTGTTTTTT | TRBJ2-2 | many | TRBV6-1 | -
CAISGGRANSPLHF | TGTGCCATCAGTGGGGGCAGGGCCAATTCACCCCTCCACTTT | TRBJ1-6 | many | TRBV10-3 | -
CASSGSGRGGETQYF | TGTGCCAGCAGTGGGTCAGGACGGGGAGGGGAGACCCAGTACTTC | TRBJ2-5 | - | TRBV2 | TRBD2
CSASRGSSYSEQFF | TGCAGTGCTAGCCGGGGGAGCTCCTACAGTGAGCAGTTCTTC | TRBJ2-1 | - | TRBV20-1 | -
CASSYPNVGPGVEQFF | TGTGCCAGCAGTTACCCTAATGTCGGCCCAGGCGTGGAGCAGTTCTTC | TRBJ2-1 | many | TRBV6-5 | -
CASSPSVTGSSYEQYF | TGTGCCAGCTCACCGTCCGTGACAGGGAGCTCCTACGAGCAGTACTTC | TRBJ2-7 | - | TRBV18 | TRBD1
CASSPQTGKTEAFF | TGCGCCAGCAGCCCACAGACAGGGAAGACTGAAGCTTTCTTT | TRBJ1-1 | few | TRBV5-1 | TRBD1
CASSRGGNEKLFF | TGTGCCAGCAGCCGGGGAGGAAATGAAAAACTGTTTTTT | TRBJ1-4 | - | TRBV14 | -
CASSTRPGTGSPLHF | TGTGCCAGCAGTACCCGACCGGGGACGGGGTCACCCCTCCACTTT | TRBJ1-6 | - | TRBV27 | -
CASSLYAGTGGNQPQHF | TGTGCCAGCAGCCTGTACGCGGGGACAGGGGGTAATCAGCCCCAGCATTTT | TRBJ1-5 | many | TRBV4-2 | TRBD1
CASSSSAGANVLTF | TGTGCCAGCAGTTCAAGCGCGGGGGCCAACGTCCTGACTTTC | TRBJ2-6 | many | TRBV2 | -
CASRFGVTYEQYF | TGTGCCAGCAGATTTGGGGTTACCTACGAGCAGTACTTC | TRBJ2-7 | many | TRBV12-3/TRBV12-4 | -
CATSQGGTGALSGANVLTF | TGTGCCACCAGCCAAGGTGGAACGGGGGCCCTCTCTGGGGCCAACGTCCTGACTTTC | TRBJ2-6 | few | TRBV3-1 | -
CASSPSGGRFGYTF | TGTGCCAGCAGCCCGAGCGGGGGGAGGTTTGGCTACACCTTC | TRBJ1-2 | - | TRBV7-6 | -
CASSLGQGSAGELFF | TGCGCCAGCAGCTTGGGACAGGGAAGTGCCGGGGAGCTGTTTTTT | TRBJ2-2 | many | TRBV5-1 | TRBD1
CSVERGQETQYF | TGCAGCGTTGAACGGGGGCAAGAGACCCAGTACTTC | TRBJ2-5 | - | TRBV29-1 | -
CASSPRGRAVHEQYF | TGTGCCAGCTCACCAAGGGGGCGGGCGGTACACGAGCAGTACTTC | TRBJ2-7 | - | TRBV18 | TRBD1
CASSLASTDTQYF | TGTGCCAGCAGCTTAGCGAGCACAGATACGCAGTATTTT | TRBJ2-3 | few | TRBV7-8 | -
CASSLGSGAGQPQHF | TGCGCCAGCAGCTTGGGGTCGGGGGCGGGTCAGCCCCAGCATTTT | TRBJ1-5 | many | TRBV5-1 | -
CASSLSVQETQYF | TGCGCCAGCAGCTTGTCTGTCCAAGAGACCCAGTACTTC | TRBJ2-5 | many | TRBV5-1 | -
CSVAEYEAFF | TGCAGCGTCGCAGAGTATGAAGCTTTCTTT | TRBJ1-1 | medium-sized | TRBV29-1 | -
CASSFLGYGYTF | TGTGCCAGCAGTTTTTTGGGATATGGCTACACCTTC | TRBJ1-2 | many | TRBV28 | -
CASSEWNEEGQYF | TGTGCCAGCAGTGAATGGAACGAGGAGGGCCAGTACTTC | TRBJ2-5 | - | TRBV25-1 | -
CASSPTSTGELFF | TGTGCCAGCAGTCCAACTAGCACCGGGGAGCTGTTTTTT | TRBJ2-2 | - | TRBV7-7 | -
CASRAEAKNIQYF | TGTGCCAGCAGGGCGGAGGCCAAAAACATTCAGTACTTC | TRBJ2-4 | medium-sized | TRBV6-1 | -
CASSLYGTGSVLNEQYF | TGTGCCAGCAGCTTGTATGGGACAGGGTCGGTTTTGAACGAGCAGTACTTC | TRBJ2-7 | many | TRBV5-8 | TRBD1
CSARDSGMPNTEAFF | TGCAGTGCTAGAGATTCCGGGATGCCCAACACTGAAGCTTTCTTT | TRBJ1-1 | - | TRBV20-1 | -
CASPRCGPSRVYRNYGYTF | TGCGCCAGCCCAAGGTGTGGGCCCTCCAGGGTATATCGGAACTATGGCTACACCTTC | TRBJ1-2 | many | TRBV5-1 | -
CASSLVPPGSTLFF | TGTGCCAGCAGCTTAGTCCCCCCCGGGTCAACCCTGTTCTTC | TRBJ2-1 | few | TRBV7-2 | -
CSVEARGREKLFF | TGCAGCGTTGAAGCAAGGGGGAGAGAAAAACTGTTTTTT | TRBJ1-4 | many | TRBV29-1 | -
CASSWVQYEQYF | TGTGCCAGCAGTTGGGTTCAGTACGAGCAGTACTTC | TRBJ2-7 | many | TRBV28 | -
CASSVGGTNEKLFF | TGTGCCAGCAGCGTAGGGGGAACTAATGAAAAACTGTTTTTT | TRBJ1-4 | - | TRBV7-8 | -
CASSWGQSTDTQYF | TGCGCCAGCAGCTGGGGACAGAGCACAGATACGCAGTATTTT | TRBJ2-3 | many | TRBV5-1 | TRBD1
CASSIQGLAVQETQYF | TGTGCCAGCAGTATCCAGGGACTAGCGGTCCAAGAGACCCAGTACTTC | TRBJ2-5 | many | TRBV12-3/TRBV12-4 | TRBD2
CAIHGTGHYEQYF | TGTGCCATCCACGGGACAGGACATTACGAGCAGTACTTC | TRBJ2-7 | - | TRBV28 | TRBD1